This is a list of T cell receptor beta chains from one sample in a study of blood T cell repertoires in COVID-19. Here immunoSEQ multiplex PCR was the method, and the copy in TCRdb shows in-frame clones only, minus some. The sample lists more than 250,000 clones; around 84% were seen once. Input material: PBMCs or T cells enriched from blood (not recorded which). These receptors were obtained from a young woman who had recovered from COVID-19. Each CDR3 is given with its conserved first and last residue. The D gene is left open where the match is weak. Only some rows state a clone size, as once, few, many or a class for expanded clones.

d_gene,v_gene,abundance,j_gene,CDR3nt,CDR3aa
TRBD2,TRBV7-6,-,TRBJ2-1,TGTGCCAGCAGCTCCCCCGGGGGACTAGCGGGGAACAATGAGCAGTTCTTC,CASSSPGGLAGNNEQFF
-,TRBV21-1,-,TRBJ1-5,TGTGCCAGCAGCAAAGTACGTTCCGCGGTTAGCAATCAGCCCCAGCATTTT,CASSKVRSAVSNQPQHF
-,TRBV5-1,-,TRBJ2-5,TGCGCCAGCAGCTTGGAGGGAGGAGAGACCCAGTACTTC,CASSLEGGETQYF
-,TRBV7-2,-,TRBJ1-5,TGTGCCAGCATGGGAGTGGGGGCCGCTAATCAGCCCCAGCATTTT,CASMGVGAANQPQHF
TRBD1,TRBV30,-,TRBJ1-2,TGTGCCTTGACTAGAACAGGGGGCGTGAAGGGCTACACCTTC,CALTRTGGVKGYTF
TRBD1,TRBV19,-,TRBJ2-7,TGTGCCAGTACTCCGGGACAGGGGGTTACCGAGCAGTACTTC,CASTPGQGVTEQYF
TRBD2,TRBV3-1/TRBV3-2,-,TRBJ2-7,TGTGCCAGCAGCCCGGGGACTAGCGGGGATGAGCAGTACTTC,CASSPGTSGDEQYF
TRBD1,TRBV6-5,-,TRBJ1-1,TGTGCCAGCAGTTACAACAGGGGAATGAGGACTGAAGCTTTCTTT,CASSYNRGMRTEAFF
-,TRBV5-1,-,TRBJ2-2,TGCGCCAGCAGCTTGCGGGGTAGCACGAACACCGGGGAGCTGTTTTTT,CASSLRGSTNTGELFF
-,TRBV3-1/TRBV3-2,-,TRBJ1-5,TGTGCCAGCAGCCAAGGGGGGGGGTATCAGCCCCAGCATTTT,CASSQGGGYQPQHF
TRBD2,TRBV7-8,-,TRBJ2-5,TGTGCCAGCAGCTTAGCTGGACTAGCGGGGGTACAAGAGACCCAGTACTTC,CASSLAGLAGVQETQYF
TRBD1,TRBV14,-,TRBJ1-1,TGTGCCAGCAGCCCAGTGGACAGGGGAGCTTTCTTT,CASSPVDRGAFF
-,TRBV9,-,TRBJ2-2,TGTGCCAGCAGTCTAGGACACTTTACGAACACCGGGGAGCTGTTTTTT,CASSLGHFTNTGELFF
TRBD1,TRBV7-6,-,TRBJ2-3,TGTGCCAGCAGCTTAGCCCCAGGGGGCGACGCAGATACGCAGTATTTT,CASSLAPGGDADTQYF
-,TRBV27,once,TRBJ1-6,TGTGCCAGCCGTCGTCCATTGGGGGGGGGCGCGAGGGATTCACCCCTCCACTTT,CASRRPLGGGARDSPLHF
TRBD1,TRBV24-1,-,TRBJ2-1,TGTGCCACCAGTGATCCCGGGACAGGGGGTAGTGAGCAGTTCTTC,CATSDPGTGGSEQFF
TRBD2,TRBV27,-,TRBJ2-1,TGTGCCAGCAGCATGACTAGCGGGAGGGGATCATACAATGAGCAGTTCTTC,CASSMTSGRGSYNEQFF
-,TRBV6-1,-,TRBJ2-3,TGTGCCAGCAGTGAATGGTGGCACGAGGAAGATACGCAGTATTTT,CASSEWWHEEDTQYF
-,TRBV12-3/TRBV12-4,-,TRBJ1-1,TGTGCCAGCATACTGGGAGGGGGAACTGAAGCTTTCTTT,CASILGGGTEAFF
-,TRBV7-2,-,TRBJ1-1,TGTGCCAGCAGCCCCAGGGTGAGGTGGGTGAACACTGAAGCTTTCTTT,CASSPRVRWVNTEAFF
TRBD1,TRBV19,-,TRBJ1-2,TGTGCCAGTAGTATAGGCCTGGGACAGGACTATGGCTACACCTTC,CASSIGLGQDYGYTF
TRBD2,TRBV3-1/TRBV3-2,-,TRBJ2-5,TGTGCCAGCAGCCGACTTAGCGGGAGAGGGGAGACCCAGTACTTC,CASSRLSGRGETQYF
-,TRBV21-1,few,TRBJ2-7,TGTGCCAGCAGCCCTCGACGGGTGGGGGCCCGGGGCTCTTGGGCCTACGAGCAGTACTTC,CASSPRRVGARGSWAYEQYF
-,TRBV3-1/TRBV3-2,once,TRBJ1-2,TGTGCCAGCAGCCAAGAAGGGGTCCCTTCCACCTACACCTTC,CASSQEGVPSTYTF
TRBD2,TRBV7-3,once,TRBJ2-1,TGTGCCAGCAGCCCGCAACTAGCGGTCTCCTACAATGAGCAGTTCTTC,CASSPQLAVSYNEQFF
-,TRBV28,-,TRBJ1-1,TGTGCCAGCAGCCCCAGGCTAGGGAGAGGGAACACTGAAGCTTTCTTT,CASSPRLGRGNTEAFF
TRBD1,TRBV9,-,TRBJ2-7,TGTGCCAGCAGCCAGACAGGGGGCAATTACGAGCAGTACTTC,CASSQTGGNYEQYF